This TCR beta chain was sequenced for a study of T-cell reconstitution after alpha-beta-depleted transplantation in children. Broader study findings: By about two months after transplant, alpha-beta T cells reportedly arose from several hundred graft clones that had expanded. Surviving recipient T cells and intrathymic progenitors accounted for some patients' high TCRbeta diversity at day 60. Diversity and T-cell counts at one year after transplant derived mostly from new T cells.

This CDR3 contains 13 residues. Trimming took 4 bases from V and 7 from J; bases not matched to a gene: 6. Looked up from germline, CDR1 is GTSNPN and CDR2 is SVGIG (reference sequence). Turning to this clonotype: Its matching antigen is unknown.

Unique molecular identifiers were incorporated during preparation of the TCRbeta library. TCRdb redid the calling of the PCR reads with MiXCR, one entry per CDR3 protein. This table has about 300,000 distinct CDR3 sequences, 9.5% to 13% appearing once. The sequencing here drew on PBMCs, taken before TCRalphabeta/CD19-depleted stem cell transplant. This sequence joins TRBV30 and TRBJ2-1; 8 bases line up with TRBD2. This receptor was obtained from a boy less than two years old with acute myeloid leukemia, due to receive a stem cell transplant. The CDR3 DNA is TGTGCCTGGAACGGCGGGGGGCGAAATGAGCAGTTCTTC. Its translation is CAWNGGGRNEQFF.